The 29 T cell receptor beta chains below were found in one sample sequenced in a study of blood T cells in healthy people across ages. Together with a sample-barcoded 5' primer, a J-beta primer mix was included in a second PCR lasting roughly 6 to 12 cycles. One entry per CDR3 protein, called by TCRdb with MiXCR from the 5' RACE reads. The profile shows around 870,000 distinct CDR3 sequences, 25% to 30% of them singletons. Sequenced material: blood. These receptors all come from an elderly woman in good health.

This clonotype was counted many times. The V call is TRBV14, the J call TRBJ2-1; TRBD2 might be the D (6 bases). The CDR3 contains 15 residues. Germline CDR1 SGHDN, CDR2 FVKESK. Trimming removed 3 bases at V and 8 bases at J, with 17 bases between. The CDR3 coding sequence is TGTGCCAGCAGCCAGAGGAGGACGGGGGTCGATGAGCAGTTCTTC. Residues: CASSQRRTGVDEQFF.

A remark on this clonotype: This may come from a read error, since a much larger clone is one base off. The V call is TRBV7-9, the J call TRBJ1-2; maybe TRBD1 (6 bases). CDR3 length: 15 amino acids. Germline V gives CDR1 SEHNR, CDR2 FQNEAQ (reference sequence). The CDR3 loop reads CASNLTGARGYGYTF. The DNA of the CDR3 is TGTGCCAGCAACTTAACGGGGGCGCGGGGCTATGGCTACACCTTC.

In regard to this clonotype: A read error may explain this, as a much larger clone is one base away. This chain joins TRBV7-2 and TRBJ2-1; 11 positions agree with TRBD2. CDR1 and CDR2 (germline): SGHTA, FQGNSA. CDR3 length: 17 residues. CDR3 DNA: TGTGCCAGCAGACTAGCGGCTAGCGGGGGGACCTACAATAAGCAGTTCTTC. This encodes CASRLAASGGTYNKQFF.

This clonotype was observed once. This may stem from a read error, because a much larger clone lies one nucleotide away. V usage is TRBV6-1 and J usage is TRBJ2-3; D may match TRBD1 or TRBD2 (6 bases each). The V end lost 6 bases, the J end lost 0 bases, and 19 bases lay between the germline ends. The germline V gene encodes CDR1 MNHNS and CDR2 SASEGT. CDR3 size: 17 residues. The CDR3 here is CASRRGTGGGSTDTQYF. Written as DNA, the CDR3 is TGTGCCAGCAGGAGGGGGACTGGCGGCGGTAGCACAGATACGCAGTATTTT.

This clonotype showed up many times. With a much larger clone just one base away, this may be a read error. The V gene is TRBV5-1, the J gene TRBJ2-1, with D perhaps matching TRBD1 or TRBD2 (5 bases each). The J call may be in error: the DNA end matches TRBJ2-7 better. The CDR3 totals 14 residues. CDR1 is SGHRS and CDR2 is YFSETQ in the germline V gene. The CDR3 loop reads CASSRGDSYNEQYF. The CDR3 DNA sequence: TGCGCCAGCAGCCGGGGCGACTCCTACAATGAGCAGTACTTC.

Note on this clonotype: A read error is possible here, since a much larger clone lies one base away. The CDR3 bases are TGTGCCAGCAGCGAAGGACGAGCGGGGGGGCAAGAGACCCAGTACTTC. Its protein product is CASSEGRAGGQETQYF. The V and J genes are TRBV7-2 and TRBJ2-5; 10 nucleotides line up with TRBD2. Germline V gene data show CDR1 as SGHTA and CDR2 as FQGNSA. The CDR3 is 16 residues long. V dropped 5 bases and J dropped 2; count of bases not matched to a gene: 8. The full variable domain, with the rest looked up from reference TRBV7-2 and TRBJ2-5, is GAGVSQSPSNKVTEKGKDVELRCDPISGHTALYWYRQSLGQGLEFLIYFQGNSAPDKSGLPSDRFSAERTGGSVSTLTIQRTQQEDSAVYLCASSEGRAGGQETQYFGPGTRLLVL.

J is TRBJ2-4 and V is TRBV10-1; tentative D call: TRBD2 (5 bases). The V end was cut by 2 bases, the J end by 3 bases, with 14 bases between. Germline-derived CDR1 and CDR2 are WNHNN and SYGVQD (reference sequence). The CDR3 has 16 residues. The CDR3 region is CASSEGERDGKNIQYF. The CDR3 nucleotides read TGCGCCAGCAGTGAGGGGGAGAGGGATGGCAAAAACATTCAGTACTTC.

This clonotype has more than one count but fewer than ten. This may stem from a read error, because a much larger clone lies one nucleotide away. The chain carries TRBV10-3 and TRBJ2-1, with D possibly TRBD2 on 5 matching bases. The J call may be mistaken, given a closer DNA end match to TRBJ2-7. The CDR3 runs to 14 residues. Germline V lookup: CDR1 ENHRY, CDR2 SYGVKD. The CDR3 region is CAINLGGSYNEQYF. CDR3 bases: TGTGCCATCAACCTCGGCGGGTCCTACAATGAGCAGTACTTC.

This clonotype was observed many times. The chain is built from TRBV15 and TRBJ1-1; 7 bases map to TRBD1. This CDR3 is 13 amino acids long. After removal of 8 bases from V and 1 base from J, the junction contained 4 bases not matched to a gene. The germline V gene has CDR1 LNHNV and CDR2 YYDKDF (reference sequence). Here the CDR3 DNA reads TGTGCCACCCGACAGGGAACGAACACTGAAGCTTTCTTT. This encodes CATRQGTNTEAFF.

This clonotype turned up a few times. V and J are TRBV18 and TRBJ1-5; D gene ambiguous. The germline V gene encodes CDR1 KGHSH and CDR2 LQKENI. Trimming left V 4 bases short and J 11 bases short, with 12 bases between. The CDR3 is made up of 12 amino acids. The CDR3 DNA follows: TGTGCCAGCTCACACCAACCAGGAGCCCAGCATTTT. Protein sequence: CASSHQPGAQHF.

This clonotype was counted only a few times. This chain uses TRBV12-3 or TRBV12-4 with TRBJ1-1; D possibly corresponds to TRBD1 (6 bases). This CDR3 is 14 amino acids long. V gave up 3 bases and J gave up 6 bases, with 14 bases separating them. CDR3 sequence (DNA): TGTGCCAGCAGTTTTGGGGGCAGTTTCTCTGAAGCTTTCTTT. Protein: CASSFGGSFSEAFF.

The V gene is TRBV27, the J gene TRBJ1-4; D is unresolved. The CDR3 is 16 residues long. V lost 4 bases to trimming and J lost 8 bases, with 20 bases between them. Germline V gene sequence: CDR1 MNHEY, CDR2 SMNVEV (reference sequence). Here the CDR3 reads CASSYLSTRRNEKLFF. CDR3 bases: TGTGCCAGCAGTTACTTGTCCACAAGGCGTAACGAAAAACTGTTTTTT.

This clonotype was seen repeatedly, ten times or more. The chain is built from TRBV12-3 or TRBV12-4 and TRBJ1-2; D not resolved. This CDR3 has 15 residues. V was cut by 1 base and J by 7 bases, with 16 bases left in between. CDR3 DNA: TGTGCCAGCAGTTTAGAGGCTGACTTAAGCCGTGGCTACACCTTC. Translation: CASSLEADLSRGYTF.

This clonotype was counted at least ten times. The J gene is TRBJ2-3, the V gene TRBV7-9; TRBD1 agrees at 10 bases. Trimming at V came to 5 bases and at J to 2 bases, leaving 7 bases not matched to a gene. The V gene's germline CDR1 is SEHNR and CDR2 FQNEAQ (reference sequence). The CDR3 totals 16 residues. The CDR3 here is CASSPRDRGSTDTQYF. The CDR3 DNA follows: TGTGCCAGCAGCCCGAGGGACAGGGGCTCCACAGATACGCAGTATTTT.

This clonotype was detected once. This clone may be a read error of a much larger clone one base away. This chain links TRBV27 with TRBJ1-4; 8 bases are a match to TRBD1. The CDR3 spans 16 residues. Germline CDR1 reads MNHEY; CDR2 reads SMNVEV (reference sequence). Germline trimming cut 5 bases from V and 2 bases from J; bases unmatched to any gene: 7. The CDR3 DNA sequence: TGTGCCAGCAGTCAAGGACAGGGAATGACTAATGAAAAACTGTTTTTT. Translating gives CASSQGQGMTNEKLFF.

This clonotype showed up many times. The chain joins TRBV4-2 to TRBJ1-2, with unresolved D. The CDR3 sequence is 15 residues long. Trimming removed 0 bases from V and 4 bases from J, with 12 bases in between. The germline CDR1 and CDR2 sequences are LGHNA and YNFKEQ. CDR3 sequence reads: CASSQESVGGYGYTF. The DNA of the CDR3 is TGTGCCAGCAGCCAAGAATCGGTGGGAGGCTATGGCTACACCTTC.

This clonotype occurred many times. V and J are TRBV5-1 and TRBJ1-2; TRBD1 matches 7 bases. The V gene end was trimmed by 4 bases and the J gene end by 5 bases; junction bases not matched to a gene: 8. CDR1 and CDR2 (germline): SGHRS, YFSETQ. The CDR3 has 14 residues. The CDR3 region has the DNA TGCGCCAGCAGCGTGGGACAGACCATATATGGCTACACCTTC. This sequence encodes CASSVGQTIYGYTF.

Only a few counts were recorded for this clonotype. This chain joins TRBV5-1 and TRBJ1-4; unclear D gene. Trimming stripped 0 bases from V and 1 base from J, with 10 bases between. This CDR3 is built from 16 residues. Germline assignment: CDR1 SGHRS and CDR2 YFSETQ. CDR3 DNA sequence: TGCGCCAGCAGCTTGGGGGCCGGGTTAACTAATGAAAAACTGTTTTTT. This encodes CASSLGAGLTNEKLFF.

The chain combines TRBV7-9 with TRBJ2-7; D is unclear. CDR1 is SEHNR and CDR2 is FQNEAQ in the germline V gene (reference sequence). The CDR3 length is 14 residues. Trimming took 5 bases from V and 2 from J, leaving 13 bases between them. CDR3 sequence (DNA): TGTGCCAGCAGCGCCCCCCAGGTGGCCTACGAGCAGTACTTC. It specifies CASSAPQVAYEQYF. The full variable domain, rest sourced from reference TRBV7-9 and TRBJ2-7, is DTGVSQNPRHKITKRGQNVTFRCDPISEHNRLYWYRQTLGQGPEFLTYFQNEAQLEKSRLLSDRFSAERPKGSFSTLEIQRTEQGDSAMYLCASSAPQVAYEQYFGPGTRLTVT.

This chain joins TRBV20-1 and TRBJ2-7; TRBD1 matches at 7 bases. This CDR3 contains 13 residues. CDR1 and CDR2 from the germline V gene are DFQATT and SNEGSKA (reference sequence). V shed 3 bases, J shed 2 bases, and the junction held 4 bases outside the gene matches. The CDR3 sequence: CSARGDSTYEQYF. The CDR3 nucleotides are TGCAGTGCTAGGGGGGACAGCACCTACGAGCAGTACTTC.

There are a few counts of this clonotype. This chain connects TRBV12-3 or TRBV12-4 to TRBJ1-1; no firm D call. Trimming removed 6 bases from V and 0 bases from J, with 14 bases in between. This CDR3 comprises 15 residues. CDR3 coding DNA: TGTGCCAGCAGGGGCGGTTCCTCTTTGAACACTGAAGCTTTCTTT. As protein: CASRGGSSLNTEAFF.

The rearrangement joins TRBV5-1 to TRBJ2-5; tentatively, D is TRBD1 (7 bases). The germline gives CDR1 SGHRS, CDR2 YFSETQ. The CDR3 is 13 residues long. Trimming took 5 bases from V and 13 from J, leaving 21 bases between them. The chain's CDR3 is CASREGAADERYF. CDR3 in DNA: TGCGCCAGCAGGGAGGGGGCGGCGGACGAGCGGTACTTC.

The chain combines TRBV6-2 or TRBV6-3 with TRBJ2-7; 8 nucleotides align to TRBD1. CDR1 MNHEY and CDR2 SVGEGT come from the germline V gene. The CDR3 consists of 13 residues. Losses at the gene ends were 6 bases for V and 6 bases for J; bases not matched to a gene: 7. In DNA, the CDR3 is TGTGCCAGCAGCCTCAGGGGGCTCAGCGAGCAGTACTTC. Protein sequence: CASSLRGLSEQYF.

Turning to this clonotype: Possible read error: a much larger clone is one base away. The rearrangement links TRBV7-8 to TRBJ2-5; TRBD1 aligns across 9 bases. The J call could be wrong; TRBJ2-7 is a better fit for the DNA end. From germline, CDR1 is SGHVS and CDR2 FQNEAQ. This CDR3 contains 15 residues. The DNA of the CDR3 is TGTGCCAGCAGCTTAGTGACAGGGGGTGCCTGCGAGCAGTACTTC. It yields the protein CASSLVTGGACEQYF.

This clonotype occurred many times. The V call is TRBV12-3 or TRBV12-4, the J call TRBJ2-3, with D unresolved. V lost 6 bases and J 2 bases, leaving 9 bases between the germline ends. The CDR3 is 13 residues long. DNA of the CDR3: TGTGCCAGCAGCCGAGACGTCACAGATACGCAGTATTTT. Translation gives CASSRDVTDTQYF.

This clonotype was detected a few times. The chain links TRBV7-2 to TRBJ1-6; D perhaps matches TRBD1 (6 bases). The V and J ends lost 2 bases and 13 bases respectively, with 12 bases between them. Germline loops: CDR1 SGHTA, CDR2 FQGNSA. This CDR3 is built from 13 residues. CDR3 nucleotides: TGTGCCAGCAGCTTACGACAGGAAGTTCCCCTCCACTTT. This gives the protein CASSLRQEVPLHF.

This clonotype appeared a few times. The rearrangement links TRBV7-8 to TRBJ1-4; D is unclear. V was cut by 5 bases and J by 5 bases, with 12 bases left in between. The CDR3 has 14 amino acids. Germline assignment: CDR1 SGHVS and CDR2 FQNEAQ. Here the CDR3 reads CASSPGALNEKLFF. The CDR3 bases are TGTGCCAGCAGCCCAGGAGCCCTAAATGAAAAACTGTTTTTT.

There are a few counts of this clonotype. The CDR3 bases are TGTGCCAGTAGTACCAGGGGGCCTACAGATACGCAGTATTTT. This encodes CASSTRGPTDTQYF. The chain recombines TRBV19 with TRBJ2-3; 8 positions agree with TRBD1. The germline CDR1 and CDR2 sequences are LNHDA and SQIVND (reference sequence). The J segment lost 3 bases and the V segment lost 4 bases, leaving 3 bases of the junction unmatched. CDR3 length: 14 residues.

The rearrangement joins TRBV12-3 or TRBV12-4 to TRBJ2-1; 10 bases are a match to TRBD1. V dropped 6 bases and J dropped 2; count of bases not matched to a gene: 13. The CDR3 covers 18 residues. CDR3 residues: CASSPGTGVNPAYNEQFF. The CDR3 DNA sequence: TGTGCCAGCAGCCCCGGGACAGGGGTCAACCCAGCCTACAATGAGCAGTTCTTC.